These 17 T cell receptor beta chains came from one sample sequenced in a study of identical twins. TCRdb re-called the 5' RACE reads with MiXCR, one entry per CDR3 protein. The sample comprises 1.5 million to 2 million distinct CDR3 sequences, 32% of which are singletons, and around 0.25% rests with the top ten. The specimen was cord blood. These receptors were collected from a newborn girl in good health.

The chain has TRBV3-1 and TRBJ2-7; D is unresolved. Looked up from germline, CDR1 is LGHDT and CDR2 is YNNKEL (reference sequence). Between the trimmed V and J ends, which lost 4 bases and 1 base, there was a span of 11 bases. The length of the CDR3 is 14 residues. This CDR3 reads CASSPVDGSYEQYF. CDR3 DNA sequence: TGTGCCAGCAGCCCGGTAGACGGATCCTACGAGCAGTACTTC.

The rearrangement uses TRBV15 and TRBJ1-6, with 7 bases matching TRBD1. Germline-derived CDR1 and CDR2 are LNHNV and YYDKDF (reference sequence). This CDR3 spans 14 amino acids. V lost 3 bases, J lost 10 bases, and 6 bases stayed unmatched. The DNA for the CDR3 is TGTGCCACCAGCAGGAGACAGGGAGGATCACCCCTCCACTTT. This sequence encodes CATSRRQGGSPLHF. Using reference TRBV15 and TRBJ1-6 for the parts outside the CDR3, the full variable domain is DAMVIQNPRYQVTQFGKPVTLSCSQTLNHNVMYWYQQKSSQAPKLLFHYYDKDFNNEADTPDNFQSRRPNTSFCFLDIRSPGLGDTAMYLCATSRRQGGSPLHFGNGTRLTVT.

V usage is TRBV19 and J usage is TRBJ2-5, with a possible D match to TRBD1 (5 bases). The end of the DNA aligns better with TRBJ2-7, so the J call may be wrong. This CDR3 comprises 12 residues. From germline, CDR1 is LNHDA and CDR2 SQIVND (reference sequence). The CDR3 DNA follows: TGTGCCAGTAGTAACCAGGGCCACGAGCAGTACTTC. Protein product: CASSNQGHEQYF.

The table lists this clonotype with a few counts. The V and J genes are TRBV27 and TRBJ2-2, with D perhaps TRBD1 (6 bases). The CDR3 extends over 14 amino acids. The V end was cut by 2 bases, the J end by 15 bases, with 19 bases between. Germline-derived CDR1 and CDR2 are MNHEY and SMNVEV (reference sequence). CDR3 sequence reads: CASSLLQGRGVVFF. The DNA for the CDR3 is TGTGCCAGCAGTTTACTACAGGGACGGGGAGTTGTGTTTTTT.

This clonotype was detected only a few times. As DNA, the CDR3 is TGTGCCAGCAGCTTATACAGGGGCAATTCACCCCTCCACTTT. Encoded protein: CASSLYRGNSPLHF. V usage is TRBV7-8 and J usage is TRBJ1-6; 7 bases are a match to TRBD1. The J segment lost 7 bases and the V segment lost 2 bases, leaving 2 bases of the junction unmatched. CDR3 length: 14 amino acids. From germline, CDR1 is SGHVS and CDR2 FQNEAQ.

This sequence joins TRBV28 and TRBJ1-6; D is uncertain. The CDR3 extends over 13 amino acids. Trimming shortened V by 7 bases and J by 9 bases, and 13 bases separated the two germline ends. The germline V gene has CDR1 MDHEN and CDR2 SYDVKM. CDR3 amino acids: CASTTGRVSPLHF. The CDR3 DNA reads as TGTGCCAGCACCACCGGGCGGGTTTCACCCCTCCACTTT.

The V and J genes are TRBV19 and TRBJ1-1; 8 bases match TRBD1. The V and J ends lost 2 bases and 0 bases, in that order; junction bases with no gene match: 5. The CDR3 has 16 amino acids. From germline, CDR1 is LNHDA and CDR2 SQIVND (reference sequence). The DNA of the CDR3 is TGTGCCAGTAGTATACAGGGGGCATTTTTGAACACTGAAGCTTTCTTT. Residues: CASSIQGAFLNTEAFF.

This clonotype was observed once. The chain couples TRBV20-1 to TRBJ2-1, with D possibly matching TRBD2 (6 bases). V gave up 5 bases and J gave up 9 bases, with 11 bases separating them. CDR1 and CDR2 (germline): DFQATT, SNEGSKA (reference sequence). This CDR3 is 11 amino acids long. The CDR3 region has the DNA TGCAGTGCTCTGACTAGTTTTGAGCAGTTCTTC. Translation: CSALTSFEQFF.

As concerns this clonotype: This may stem from a read error, because a much larger clone lies one nucleotide away. The chain recombines TRBV4-1 with TRBJ2-1, with 9 bases lining up with TRBD2. Germline V lookup: CDR1 MGHRA, CDR2 YSYEKL. The CDR3 runs to 17 residues. With V trimmed by 1 base and J by 0 bases, 4 bases remained unmatched. CDR3 in DNA: TGCGCCAGCAGCCAAGGGACTAGCGATAGCTCCTACAATGAGCAGTTCTTC. As protein: CASSQGTSDSSYNEQFF.

The CDR3 loop is CASRPQLGHNNNEQFF. DNA of the CDR3: TGTGCCAGCAGACCCCAACTAGGTCATAACAACAATGAGCAGTTCTTC. The gene calls are TRBV28 and TRBJ2-1; weak D call: TRBD2 (5 bases). The V gene's germline CDR1 is MDHEN and CDR2 SYDVKM. The CDR3 runs 16 residues. V was cut by 6 bases and J by 5 bases, with 20 bases left in between.

This clonotype was found a few times. This chain links TRBV11-2 with TRBJ1-2; a weak D match, TRBD1 (6 bases). Germline CDR1 is SGHAT and CDR2 is FQNNGV. V lost 7 bases to trimming and J lost 0 bases, with 18 bases between them. CDR3 size: 16 residues. The CDR3 sequence: CASTRLGGEANYGYTF. As DNA, the CDR3 is TGTGCCAGCACCAGACTAGGGGGGGAAGCTAACTATGGCTACACCTTC.

This chain links TRBV4-1 with TRBJ2-1; a possible D gene is TRBD1 (5 bases). Germline V gene lookup returns CDR1 MGHRA and CDR2 YSYEKL. The V end lost 0 bases, the J end lost 4 bases, and 19 bases lay between the germline ends. The CDR3 consists of 18 residues. DNA of the CDR3: TGCGCCAGCAGCCAAGAATGGCAGGGCCCTTCTGAGTACAATGAGCAGTTCTTC. The encoded protein is CASSQEWQGPSEYNEQFF.

J is TRBJ1-2 and V is TRBV10-3; possible D gene TRBD1, 5 bases. The CDR3 is 14 residues long. V shed 4 bases and J shed 6 bases, with 15 bases lying between them. Germline values: CDR1 ENHRY, CDR2 SYGVKD. CDR3 DNA: TGTGCCATCAGTGTCGACGGAGCGGGGGATGGCTACACCTTC. Translation: CAISVDGAGDGYTF.

This clonotype appeared a few times. J is TRBJ1-4 and V is TRBV20-1, with no clear D. Germline V lookup: CDR1 DFQATT, CDR2 SNEGSKA (reference sequence). There are 12 residues in the CDR3. Trimming shortened V by 5 bases and J by 4 bases, and 8 bases separated the two germline ends. CDR3 region: CSAVGVNEKLFF. For the CDR3, the DNA is TGCAGTGCTGTCGGTGTTAATGAAAAACTGTTTTTT.

The rearrangement joins TRBV19 to TRBJ1-5; D not certain. Trimming shortened V by 6 bases and J by 5 bases, and 11 bases separated the two germline ends. The CDR3 extends over 13 amino acids. Per the germline V gene, CDR1 is LNHDA and CDR2 is SQIVND (reference sequence). This CDR3 reads CASSPGLDQPQHF. In DNA, the CDR3 is TGTGCCAGTAGCCCGGGGTTGGATCAGCCCCAGCATTTT.

This clonotype was recorded a few times. The V call is TRBV6-1, the J call TRBJ2-7; weak D call: TRBD2 (6 bases). Germline loops: CDR1 MNHNS, CDR2 SASEGT. Trimming took 7 bases from V and 2 from J, leaving 15 bases between them. The CDR3 runs 14 residues. The CDR3 sequence is CASMIGPGAYEQYF. The DNA of the CDR3 is TGTGCCAGCATGATAGGTCCGGGGGCCTACGAGCAGTACTTC.

The chain employs TRBV7-9 and TRBJ2-1, with 13 bases fitting TRBD2. The germline gives CDR1 SEHNR, CDR2 FQNEAQ (reference sequence). The CDR3 is made up of 19 amino acids. Trimming took 5 bases from V and 3 from J; bases not matched to a gene: 13. The CDR3 protein is CASSHARTSGGLNYNEQFF. DNA for the CDR3: TGTGCCAGCAGCCATGCCCGGACTAGCGGGGGCCTGAACTACAATGAGCAGTTCTTC.